The 18 T cell receptor beta chains in this list originate from one sample, sequenced in a study of beta chain features in type 1 diabetes. Study-wide findings and caveats: Type 1 diabetes patients had moderately but significantly shorter TCRB CDR3s in all four CD4+ subsets.

Every isolated RNA sample was fully reverse transcribed, so sequencing captured expressed TCRB transcripts. TCRdb keeps only in-frame clones here, not all; method: immunoSEQ multiplex PCR. This table holds around 280,000 clones, 14% to 15% found once. No antigen is known for these receptors. Sequencing was done on a sample of naive CD4+ T cells from blood. Every receptor here comes from a man between 18 and 29 years old with type 1 diabetes.

This clone was observed a handful of times. The chain combines TRBV5-4 with TRBJ2-3; the match to TRBD2 covers 7 bases. CDR3 length: 17 amino acids. V shed 2 bases, J shed 4 bases, and the junction held 13 bases outside the gene matches. The germline V gene encodes CDR1 SGHNT and CDR2 YYREEE (reference sequence). CDR3 amino acids: CASSFVPGLTRADTQYF. In DNA form, the CDR3 reads TGTGCCAGCAGCTTCGTCCCGGGACTAACGAGGGCAGATACGCAGTATTTT.

J is TRBJ1-3 and V is TRBV18; D is possibly TRBD1 (6 bases). Germline loops: CDR1 KGHSH, CDR2 LQKENI. Trimming removed 3 bases from V and 0 bases from J, with 9 bases in between. The CDR3 is 15 residues long. CDR3 bases: TGTGCCAGCTCACCTACAGGGACCTCTGGAAACACCATATATTTT. The encoded protein is CASSPTGTSGNTIYF.

The chain is built from TRBV5-4 and TRBJ2-3; D uncertain. CDR1 is SGHNT and CDR2 is YYREEE in the germline V gene (reference sequence). The CDR3 sequence is 10 residues long. The CDR3 here is CVSGTDTQYF. The CDR3 DNA follows: TGTGTCTCGGGCACAGATACGCAGTATTTT.

V usage is TRBV19 and J usage is TRBJ2-3, with 10 positions matching TRBD2. The CDR3 is made up of 16 amino acids. Unmatched junction bases numbered 4, after V lost 3 bases and J lost 1 base. Germline CDR1 reads LNHDA; CDR2 reads SQIVND (reference sequence). CDR3 sequence reads: CASSISSGRRTDTQYF. In nucleotides, the CDR3 is TGTGCCAGTAGTATCAGTAGCGGGAGGCGCACAGATACGCAGTATTTT.

This clone was recorded a few times. The genes are TRBV5-4 and TRBJ2-3, with 9 bases fitting TRBD2. V was pared by 4 bases and J by 6 bases, with 12 bases of the junction left unmatched. The CDR3 has 16 amino acids. Germline CDR1 reads SGHNT; CDR2 reads YYREEE (reference sequence). The CDR3 sequence: CASSPGGERGADTQYF. CDR3 bases: TGTGCCAGCAGCCCCGGGGGTGAGCGGGGGGCGGATACGCAGTATTTT.

This chain links TRBV13 with TRBJ1-1, with 9 nucleotides matching TRBD1. The CDR3 length is 17 residues. With 4 bases clipped from V and 2 bases from J, the junction kept 11 bases outside the gene matches. Germline-derived CDR1 and CDR2 are PRHDT and FYEKMQ (reference sequence). The CDR3 DNA sequence: TGTGCCAGCAGCTCCGTGGACAGGGGCCGGTTAAACACTGAAGCTTTCTTT. Amino acids: CASSSVDRGRLNTEAFF.

This clone was found a few times. The chain links TRBV9 to TRBJ1-1; D unclear. Germline V gives CDR1 SGDLS, CDR2 YYNGEE. CDR3 length: 15 amino acids. Trimming cost V 0 bases and J 3 bases, with 12 bases left between them. This CDR3 reads CASSVVLGSYTEAFF. The CDR3 DNA sequence: TGTGCCAGCAGCGTAGTGCTGGGGAGTTACACTGAAGCTTTCTTT.

This clone came up a few times. The chain combines TRBV25-1 with TRBJ2-5; no reliable D call. The CDR3 has 13 residues. V dropped 2 bases and J dropped 4 bases, with 8 bases sitting between them. Germline CDR1 MGHDK, CDR2 SYGVNS. CDR3 coding DNA: TGTGCCAGCAGTGAACCCGGGTCAGAGACCCAGTACTTC. Translated: CASSEPGSETQYF.

This clone has a handful of counts. The junction differs from germline at one of its ends, possibly a read error. V gene TRBV28 combines with J gene TRBJ2-7, with D unclear. CDR3 length: 10 amino acids. Per germline, CDR1 MDHEN and CDR2 SYDVKM. The CDR3 DNA reads as TGTGCCAGCAGTTTCCGAGTGCTGCACTTC. Translation gives CASSFRVLHF.

The gene calls are TRBV27 and TRBJ1-6, with D possibly being TRBD1 (6 bases). CDR3 length: 16 residues. V was pared by 6 bases and J by 2 bases, with 14 bases between. Germline V lookup: CDR1 MNHEY, CDR2 SMNVEV (reference sequence). The CDR3 nucleotides are TGTGCCAGCAGCGCTGCTGGGGGCACCTATAATTCACCCCTCCACTTT. This codes for CASSAAGGTYNSPLHF.

The chain carries TRBV7-2 and TRBJ2-3; 13 bases are a match to TRBD2. V gave up 4 bases and J gave up 5 bases; unmatched junction bases: 9. This CDR3 has 17 amino acids. Germline V lookup: CDR1 SGHTA, CDR2 FQGNSA. CDR3 region: CASSSRTSGGPGDTQYF. The CDR3 DNA is TGTGCCAGCAGCTCCAGGACTAGCGGGGGACCAGGAGATACGCAGTATTTT.

V usage is TRBV5-6 and J usage is TRBJ2-2; TRBD1 matches 8 bases. The CDR3 is made up of 13 amino acids. Germline CDR1 SGHDT, CDR2 YYEEEE. Losses at the gene ends were 5 bases for V and 6 bases for J; bases not matched to a gene: 3. The CDR3 reads CASRKTGAGELFF. As DNA, the CDR3 is TGTGCCAGCAGAAAGACAGGGGCCGGGGAGCTGTTTTTT.

This clone showed up just a few times. This chain uses TRBV13 with TRBJ2-2, with D perhaps matching TRBD2 (5 bases). CDR3 length: 15 amino acids. CDR1 PRHDT and CDR2 FYEKMQ come from the germline V gene (reference sequence). V shed 0 bases and J shed 4 bases, with 9 bases lying between them. CDR3 in amino acids: CASSLGRRSTGELFF. CDR3 DNA: TGTGCCAGCAGCTTAGGCCGGAGGAGCACCGGGGAGCTGTTTTTT.

This clone was detected a few times. The chain is built from TRBV7-2 and TRBJ2-3; 12 positions agree with TRBD1. The CDR3 has 16 residues. The junction had 6 bases not matched to a gene; V was cut back by 6 bases and J by 2 bases. CDR1 SGHTA and CDR2 FQGNSA come from the germline V gene. This CDR3 reads CASRPGQGAYTDTQYF. In DNA, the CDR3 is TGTGCCAGCAGACCGGGACAGGGGGCCTACACAGATACGCAGTATTTT. The entire variable domain, with the rest obtained from reference TRBV7-2 and TRBJ2-3, is as follows: GAGVSQSPSNKVTEKGKDVELRCDPISGHTALYWYRQSLGQGLEFLIYFQGNSAPDKSGLPSDRFSAERTGGSVSTLTIQRTQQEDSAVYLCASRPGQGAYTDTQYFGPGTRLTVL.

This clone appeared a few times. The V gene is TRBV4-2, the J gene TRBJ2-7; 8 positions agree with TRBD2. After removal of 0 bases from V and 6 bases from J, the junction contained 7 bases not matched to a gene. Germline V CDR1 and CDR2: LGHNA, YNFKEQ. CDR3 size: 15 residues. The CDR3 loop reads CASSQDLGLAGEQYF. The CDR3 DNA reads as TGTGCCAGCAGCCAAGATCTTGGACTAGCAGGCGAGCAGTACTTC.

This rearrangement joins TRBV7-2 to TRBJ2-3; TRBD2 matches at 11 bases. CDR3 length equals 15 residues. Germline CDR1 reads SGHTA; CDR2 reads FQGNSA. V shed 2 bases and J 4 bases; nucleotides not matched to a gene: 2. The CDR3 region has the DNA TGTGCCAGCAGCTTAACTAGCGGGAGTTCAGATACGCAGTATTTT. Translation: CASSLTSGSSDTQYF.

The chain recombines TRBV5-1 with TRBJ1-2; D gene unclear. Germline V lookup: CDR1 SGHRS, CDR2 YFSETQ. The CDR3 length is 14 residues. The V and J ends lost 4 bases and 3 bases respectively, with 13 bases between them. CDR3 region: CASSPHRQDYGYTF. The CDR3 DNA sequence: TGCGCCAGCAGCCCCCACCGGCAGGACTATGGCTACACCTTC.

This clone was seen a handful of times. This chain links TRBV7-8 with TRBJ2-3, with 7 bases matching TRBD1. The CDR3 loop spans 16 amino acids. The V gene's germline CDR1 is SGHVS and CDR2 FQNEAQ. Trimming took 2 bases from V and 4 from J; bases not matched to a gene: 9. The CDR3 nucleotides read TGTGCCAGCAGCTTATCCCGACAGGGTGGGGCAGATACGCAGTATTTT. As protein: CASSLSRQGGADTQYF.